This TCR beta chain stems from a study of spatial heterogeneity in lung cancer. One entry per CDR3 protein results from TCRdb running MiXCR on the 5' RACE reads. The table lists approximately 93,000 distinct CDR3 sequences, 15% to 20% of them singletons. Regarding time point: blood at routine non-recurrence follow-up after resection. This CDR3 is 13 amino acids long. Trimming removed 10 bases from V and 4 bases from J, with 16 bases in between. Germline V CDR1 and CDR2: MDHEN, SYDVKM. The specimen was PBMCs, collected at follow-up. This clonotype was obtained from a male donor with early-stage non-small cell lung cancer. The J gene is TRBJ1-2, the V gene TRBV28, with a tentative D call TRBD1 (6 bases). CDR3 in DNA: TGTGCCACAGGAGGGGGAATGCGCTATGGCTACACCTTC. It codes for CATGGGMRYGYTF.